Sequencing of this T cell receptor (beta chain) was carried out in a study of human T cells and chemical hapten exposure. In the library, unique molecular identifiers were attached to individual cDNA molecules. Using its own MiXCR run on the reads, TCRdb lists one record per CDR3 protein. The profile shows about 120,000 distinct CDR3 sequences, 8.5% of them singletons. Unfractionated whole blood was the source of the extracted total RNA. V was pared by 6 bases and J by 2 bases, with 11 bases between. Germline CDR1 LNHDA, CDR2 SQIVND (reference sequence). The CDR3 contains 13 residues. This clonotype was counted a few times.

The chain employs TRBV19 and TRBJ2-7; a possible D gene is TRBD2 (5 bases). The clonotype originates from a human donor in good health. Some clones in this sample may be carry-over from other donors' samples. The sequencing input was whole blood. CDR3 DNA: TGTGCCAGTAGCAACCCGAGGGCCTACGAGCAGTACTTC. It yields the protein CASSNPRAYEQYF. Looking up the rest from reference TRBV19 and TRBJ2-7 gives the full variable domain: DGGITQSPKYLFRKEGQNVTLSCEQNLNHDAMYWYRQDPGQGLRLIYYSQIVNDFQKGDIAEGYSVSREKKESFPLTVTSAQKNPTAFYLCASSNPRAYEQYFGPGTRLTVT.